The clone carrying this TCR beta chain was counted at least ten times. Its target is not known. This specimen belongs to a study of CD8 T cells in ankylosing spondylitis. TCRdb itself ran the 5' RACE reads through MiXCR, one entry per CDR3 protein. The sample shows around 770,000 distinct CDR3 sequences, about 11% of them seen only once. Germline V gene data show CDR1 as DFQATT and CDR2 as SNEGSKA (reference sequence). V shed 1 base, J shed 5 bases, and the junction held 2 bases outside the gene matches. The CDR3 consists of 14 residues. Regarding the study as a whole: Matched synovial fluid from ankylosing spondylitis patients was reported to be enriched for disease-linked clones. A motif in TCR beta, a set of several highly homologous variants, appeared characteristic of ankylosing spondylitis blood.

The rearrangement uses TRBV20-1 and TRBJ2-3; 11 bases are shared with TRBD2. The source is a male donor with ankylosing spondylitis. The sample consisted of blood, either unsorted or a sorted T cell fraction (not recorded which). The CDR3 DNA reads as TGCAGTGCTAGAGGTGGGACTAGCGGAGATACGCAGTATTTT. Its translation: CSARGGTSGDTQYF.